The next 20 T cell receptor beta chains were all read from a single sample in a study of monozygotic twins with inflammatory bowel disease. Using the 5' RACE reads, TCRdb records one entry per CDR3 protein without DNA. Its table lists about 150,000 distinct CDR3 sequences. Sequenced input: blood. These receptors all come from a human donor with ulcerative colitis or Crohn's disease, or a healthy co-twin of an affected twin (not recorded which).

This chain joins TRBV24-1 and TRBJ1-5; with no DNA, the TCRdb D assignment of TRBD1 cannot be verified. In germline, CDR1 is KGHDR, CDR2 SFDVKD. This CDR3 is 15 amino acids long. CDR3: CATSEGRNYNQPQHF.

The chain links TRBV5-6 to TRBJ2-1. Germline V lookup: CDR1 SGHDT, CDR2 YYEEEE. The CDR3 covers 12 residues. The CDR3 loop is CASSDLSNEQFF.

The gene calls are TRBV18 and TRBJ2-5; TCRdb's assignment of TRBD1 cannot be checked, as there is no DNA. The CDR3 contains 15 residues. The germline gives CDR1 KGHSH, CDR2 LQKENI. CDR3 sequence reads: CASSLPTGGQETQYF. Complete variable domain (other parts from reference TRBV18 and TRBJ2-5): NAGVMQNPRHLVRRRGQEARLRCSPMKGHSHVYWYRQLPEEGLKFMVYLQKENIIDESGMPKERFSAEFPKEGPSILRIQQVVRGDSAAYFCASSLPTGGQETQYFGPGTRLLVL.

CDR3 amino acids: CAVSGSSYNEQFF. The J gene is TRBJ2-1, the V gene TRBV6-1. This CDR3 is built from 13 residues. In germline, CDR1 is MNHNS, CDR2 SASEGT.

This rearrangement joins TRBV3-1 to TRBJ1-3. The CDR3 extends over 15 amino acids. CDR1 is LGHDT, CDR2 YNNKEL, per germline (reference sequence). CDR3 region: CASSPTTSLGNTIYF.

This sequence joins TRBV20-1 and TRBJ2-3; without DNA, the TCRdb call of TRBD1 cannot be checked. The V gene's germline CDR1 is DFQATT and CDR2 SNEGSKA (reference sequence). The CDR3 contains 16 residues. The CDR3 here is CSAPSGPLHGTDTQYF.

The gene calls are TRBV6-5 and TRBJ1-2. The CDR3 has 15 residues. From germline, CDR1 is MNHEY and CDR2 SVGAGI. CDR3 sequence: CASSYSGSTGWGYTF.

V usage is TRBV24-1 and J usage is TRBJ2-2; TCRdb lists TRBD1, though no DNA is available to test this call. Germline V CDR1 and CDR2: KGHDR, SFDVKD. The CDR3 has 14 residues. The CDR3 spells CATSNLRGTGELFF.

The CDR3 region is CASSRPKGDKNIQYF. This chain connects TRBV7-9 to TRBJ2-4; TCRdb lists TRBD1, though no DNA is available to test this call. The germline V gene has CDR1 SEHNR and CDR2 FQNEAQ (reference sequence). This CDR3 has 15 amino acids.

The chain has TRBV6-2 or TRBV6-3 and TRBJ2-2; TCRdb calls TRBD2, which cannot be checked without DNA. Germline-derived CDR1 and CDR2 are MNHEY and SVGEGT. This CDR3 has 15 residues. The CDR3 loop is CASTLAGQNTGELFF.

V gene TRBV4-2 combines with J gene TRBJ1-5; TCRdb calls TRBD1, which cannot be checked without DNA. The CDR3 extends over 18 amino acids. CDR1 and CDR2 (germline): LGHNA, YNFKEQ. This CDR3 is CASSQDLTASGRNQPQHF.

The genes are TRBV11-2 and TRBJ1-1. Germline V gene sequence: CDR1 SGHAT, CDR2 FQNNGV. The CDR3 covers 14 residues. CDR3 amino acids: CASSLVLGGTEAFF.

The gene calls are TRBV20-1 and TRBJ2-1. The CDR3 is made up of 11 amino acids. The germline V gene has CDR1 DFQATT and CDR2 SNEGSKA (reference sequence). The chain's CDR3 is CSASRRDEQFF.

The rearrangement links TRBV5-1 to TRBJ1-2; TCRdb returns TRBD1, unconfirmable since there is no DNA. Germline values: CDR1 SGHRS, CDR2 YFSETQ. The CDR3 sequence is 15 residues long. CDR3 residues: CASSLSRSGVYGYTF.

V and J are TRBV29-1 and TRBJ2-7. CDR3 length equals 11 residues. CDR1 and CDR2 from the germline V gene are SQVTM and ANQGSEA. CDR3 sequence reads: CSVEGSYEQYF.

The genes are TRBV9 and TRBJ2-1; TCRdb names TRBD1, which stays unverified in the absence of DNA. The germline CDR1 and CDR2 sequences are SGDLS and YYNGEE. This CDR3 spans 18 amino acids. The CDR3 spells CASSANPPRERVKYEQFF.

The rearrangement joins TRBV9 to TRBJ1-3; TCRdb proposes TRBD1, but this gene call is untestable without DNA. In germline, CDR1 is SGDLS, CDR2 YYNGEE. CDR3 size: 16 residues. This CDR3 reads CASSVDNRGAGNTIYF.

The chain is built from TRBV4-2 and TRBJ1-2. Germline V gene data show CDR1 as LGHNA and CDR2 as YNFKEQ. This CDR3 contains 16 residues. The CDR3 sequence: CASGLGEVGADYGYTF.

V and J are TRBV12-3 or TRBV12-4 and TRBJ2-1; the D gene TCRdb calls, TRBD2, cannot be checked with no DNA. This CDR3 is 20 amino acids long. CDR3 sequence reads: CASSFRSRGIAGALYNEQFF.

The chain's CDR3 is CASSDRGIFNQPQHF. This chain uses TRBV6-1 with TRBJ1-5; TCRdb designates TRBD1, a call that cannot be tested without DNA. CDR3 length equals 15 residues. From germline, CDR1 is MNHNS and CDR2 SASEGT.